The clone carrying this T cell receptor (beta chain) was counted only a few times. Its specificity is not known. This record comes from a study of radiation and T cells in renal cell carcinoma. Study information: Nephrectomy followed 15 Gy stereotactic body radiation by 4 weeks.

Findings and caveats of the study: Pretreatment tumor biopsies were lacking, so baseline clonotypes are unknown.

Germline V gene lookup returns CDR1 LNHDA and CDR2 SQIVND (reference sequence). Trimming took off 5 bases at V and 0 bases at J, with 10 bases between the two ends. This CDR3 is built from 14 residues. Regarding time point: baseline pretreatment blood. Described treatment: 15 Gy SBRT to primary tumor, nephrectomy 4 weeks later. Serial blood draws occurred at baseline and 2 and 4 weeks post-SBRT. The method was immunoSEQ multiplex PCR; TCRdb's version includes in-frame clones alone and lacks a portion of them. The sample holds about 160,000 clones; less than 90% are singletons and the top ten take around 4.1%.

The gene calls are TRBV19 and TRBJ1-1; maybe TRBD1 (5 bases). Material: blood, obtained from a patient whose treatment included radiotherapy and nephrectomy. This receptor was obtained from a woman between 65 and 79 years old with renal cell carcinoma. CDR3 protein: CASSPGTVNTEAFF. CDR3 bases: TGTGCCAGTAGTCCGGGGACGGTGAACACTGAAGCTTTCTTT.